These 18 T cell receptor beta chains share one sample of origin, sequenced in a study of blood T cell repertoires in COVID-19 (dated by TCRdb to 2018 to 2021). To prepare the library, the immunoSEQ multiplex PCR assay was applied. The table comes from immuneACCESS by way of TCRdb, which keeps in-frame sequences with V and J called. Part of the clones is missing from these tables; in studies checked, under half for an unresolved V gene and the rest for unknown reasons. Counted in this sample were some 250,000 clones; less than 85% of them appeared once. The ten largest make up 3.1% of the sample. The specimen sequenced was peripheral blood. These receptors were collected from a woman aged 18-35 years with acute or convalescent COVID-19.

The V call is TRBV4-2, the J call TRBJ2-7; D is undetermined. V lost 3 bases, J lost 3 bases, and 3 bases lay in between. Germline-derived CDR1 and CDR2 are LGHNA and YNFKEQ. This CDR3 is 11 amino acids long. The CDR3 nucleotides read TGTGCCAGCAGCCACGGCTACGAGCAGTACTTC. Encoded protein: CASSHGYEQYF.

This clone was counted between two and nine times. The chain employs TRBV10-3 and TRBJ2-5; tentative D call: TRBD1 (5 bases). Trimming removed 6 bases at V and 3 bases at J, with 8 bases between. This CDR3 region has 12 residues. Germline CDR1 ENHRY, CDR2 SYGVKD. The CDR3 nucleotides read TGTGCCATCAGCGACAGTGAAGAGACCCAGTACTTC. Its protein product is CAISDSEETQYF.

V is TRBV7-9 and J is TRBJ2-5; 7 bases align to TRBD1. J lost 1 base, V lost 5 bases, and 4 bases had no gene match. Germline V gives CDR1 SEHNR, CDR2 FQNEAQ (reference sequence). The CDR3 consists of 14 residues. DNA for the CDR3: TGTGCCAGCAGCGCCCACAGGGGCCAAGAGACCCAGTACTTC. This encodes CASSAHRGQETQYF.

This clone is a singleton in its sample. This sequence joins TRBV27 and TRBJ2-3, with 11 bases lining up with TRBD2. CDR1 MNHEY and CDR2 SMNVEV come from the germline V gene (reference sequence). The CDR3 totals 18 residues. V lost 3 bases to trimming and J lost 4 bases; unmatched junction nucleotides: 12. The CDR3 sequence: CASSFHLLAGGGPDTQYF. The CDR3 DNA reads as TGTGCCAGCAGTTTCCACTTATTAGCGGGAGGGGGCCCAGATACGCAGTATTTT.

The rearrangement uses TRBV7-2 and TRBJ2-2, with 7 bases identical to TRBD1. CDR3 length: 16 amino acids. V shed 4 bases and J 1 base; nucleotides not matched to a gene: 6. Germline V gene sequence: CDR1 SGHTA, CDR2 FQGNSA. As DNA, the CDR3 is TGTGCCAGCAGCTGGGACAGTCTTCTGAACACCGGGGAGCTGTTTTTT. Amino acids: CASSWDSLLNTGELFF.

The chain couples TRBV7-2 to TRBJ2-3, with D possibly matching TRBD1 (5 bases). The CDR3 has 16 residues. Trimming removed 1 base from V and 3 bases from J, with 14 bases in between. From germline, CDR1 is SGHTA and CDR2 FQGNSA. The CDR3, as DNA: TGTGCCAGCAGCTTAGAGGCAGGGTTCGGGACAGATACGCAGTATTTT. Translated: CASSLEAGFGTDTQYF.

The chain links TRBV11-3 to TRBJ2-3; D perhaps matches TRBD1 (6 bases). CDR3 length: 15 amino acids. V was cut by 5 bases and J by 4 bases, with 16 bases left in between. Germline V gene lookup returns CDR1 SGHNT and CDR2 YENEEA. The CDR3 loop is CASSMRGSLSDTQYF. CDR3 coding DNA: TGTGCCAGCAGCATGAGGGGGAGTCTATCAGATACGCAGTATTTT.

The chain has TRBV27 and TRBJ2-7; TRBD1 matches at 8 bases. The CDR3 is 11 residues long. Per germline, CDR1 MNHEY and CDR2 SMNVEV (reference sequence). V was clipped by 8 bases and J by 5 bases; unmatched bases: 2. The CDR3 region is CASQGQDEQYF. The CDR3 DNA is TGTGCCAGCCAGGGACAGGACGAGCAGTACTTC.

This clone was seen a single time. V usage is TRBV7-2 and J usage is TRBJ2-7; the D gene is possibly TRBD2 (6 bases). The CDR3 spans 15 residues. V lost 4 bases to trimming and J lost 5 bases, with 18 bases between them. Per the germline V gene, CDR1 is SGHTA and CDR2 is FQGNSA. CDR3 loop: CASSSDGLTRNEQYF. The CDR3 nucleotides are TGTGCCAGCAGCTCCGACGGATTGACTAGAAACGAGCAGTACTTC. Drawing the rest from reference TRBV7-2 and TRBJ2-7, the complete variable domain is GAGVSQSPSNKVTEKGKDVELRCDPISGHTALYWYRQSLGQGLEFLIYFQGNSAPDKSGLPSDRFSAERTGGSVSTLTIQRTQQEDSAVYLCASSSDGLTRNEQYFGPGTRLTVT.

This sequence joins TRBV18 and TRBJ2-7; TRBD1 aligns across 8 bases. V lost 0 bases to trimming and J lost 5 bases; unmatched junction nucleotides: 3. The CDR3 sequence is 14 residues long. The V gene's germline CDR1 is KGHSH and CDR2 LQKENI. The CDR3 loop reads CASSPPAGGDEQYF. CDR3 sequence (DNA): TGTGCCAGCTCACCACCTGCAGGGGGCGACGAGCAGTACTTC.

The chain combines TRBV18 with TRBJ1-3; 9 nucleotides line up with TRBD1. CDR1 KGHSH and CDR2 LQKENI come from the germline V gene. This CDR3 spans 15 amino acids. The J segment lost 5 bases and the V segment lost 3 bases, leaving 5 bases of the junction unmatched. The DNA for the CDR3 is TGTGCCAGCTCACCTCAAGGACAGGGGAGAAACACCATATATTTT. Translating gives CASSPQGQGRNTIYF. The variable domain in full, completed from reference TRBV18 and TRBJ1-3, reads NAGVMQNPRHLVRRRGQEARLRCSPMKGHSHVYWYRQLPEEGLKFMVYLQKENIIDESGMPKERFSAEFPKEGPSILRIQQVVRGDSAAYFCASSPQGQGRNTIYFGEGSWLTVV.

The chain couples TRBV6-6 to TRBJ1-2; TRBD1 matches 7 bases. The CDR3 runs to 13 residues. Germline values: CDR1 MNHNY, CDR2 SVGAGI (reference sequence). Trimming at V came to 2 bases and at J to 4 bases, leaving 1 base not matched to a gene. The CDR3: CASSYAGGYGYTF. In DNA form, the CDR3 reads TGTGCCAGCAGTTACGCAGGGGGCTATGGCTACACCTTC.

The rearrangement links TRBV6-2 or TRBV6-3 to TRBJ1-2, with TRBD1 matching over 7 bases. The CDR3 is made up of 17 amino acids. CDR1 is MNHEY and CDR2 is SVGEGT in the germline V gene. The V segment lost 5 bases and the J segment 4 bases; nucleotides outside the gene matches: 16. CDR3 DNA sequence: TGTGCCAGCAGTCTCCCCACGGGACAGACAAGATTCTATGGCTACACCTTC. This encodes CASSLPTGQTRFYGYTF.

The J gene is TRBJ2-3, the V gene TRBV27, with TRBD2 identical over 11 bases. CDR3 length equals 16 residues. Trimming cost V 3 bases and J 1 base; bases outside gene matches: 3. The germline CDR1 and CDR2 sequences are MNHEY and SMNVEV (reference sequence). DNA of the CDR3: TGTGCCAGCAGTTTCGGGACTAGCGGAGGCACAGATACGCAGTATTTT. This translates into CASSFGTSGGTDTQYF.

The chain joins TRBV4-3 to TRBJ1-1; D not resolved. This CDR3 comprises 16 residues. Germline V CDR1 and CDR2: LGHNA, YSLEER. The V gene lost 1 base and the J gene lost 1 base, with 13 bases spanning the gap. CDR3 sequence reads: CASSQVISGENTEAFF. The CDR3 nucleotides are TGCGCCAGCAGCCAAGTGATCAGCGGGGAGAACACTGAAGCTTTCTTT.

The CDR3 protein is CATSAQGVFSAGELFF. The DNA of the CDR3 is TGTGCCACCAGCGCTCAGGGGGTATTTTCGGCCGGGGAGCTGTTTTTT. The rearrangement links TRBV15 to TRBJ2-2; the match to TRBD1 covers 7 bases. V lost 5 bases and J lost 6; bases outside the gene matches: 12. The CDR3 spans 16 residues. Looked up from germline, CDR1 is LNHNV and CDR2 is YYDKDF (reference sequence).

This clone has a single count. V gene TRBV15 combines with J gene TRBJ2-7, with 7 bases identical to TRBD1. The CDR3 runs to 15 residues. The V and J ends lost 0 bases and 2 bases, in that order; junction bases with no gene match: 4. CDR1 and CDR2 from the germline V gene are LNHNV and YYDKDF (reference sequence). CDR3 nucleotide sequence: TGTGCCACCAGCAGAGAACCGGGACAGACCTACGAGCAGTACTTC. As protein: CATSREPGQTYEQYF. Using reference TRBV15 and TRBJ2-7 for the parts outside the CDR3, the full variable domain is DAMVIQNPRYQVTQFGKPVTLSCSQTLNHNVMYWYQQKSSQAPKLLFHYYDKDFNNEADTPDNFQSRRPNTSFCFLDIRSPGLGDTAMYLCATSREPGQTYEQYFGPGTRLTVT.

This clone was detected once. The gene calls are TRBV6-2 or TRBV6-3 and TRBJ1-5; D gene unclear. This CDR3 region has 12 residues. Deletions cut 5 bases from V and 3 bases from J, with 5 bases between. Germline-derived CDR1 and CDR2 are MNHEY and SVGEGT. The CDR3 nucleotides read TGTGCCAGCAGTAACAACAATCAGCCCCAGCATTTT. Residues: CASSNNNQPQHF.